This T cell receptor beta chain is from a study of vaccination and CD4 T cells after COVID-19. Study details: Samples taken post-COVID came a median roughly 100 days after diagnosis, ranging from 35 to 161. SARS-CoV-2, HCoV-NL63, HCoV-OC43 and HCoV-229E supplied the overlapping spike peptides used to stimulate cells.

V dropped 8 bases and J dropped 6 bases, with 8 bases sitting between them. CDR3 length equals 11 residues. Germline V gives CDR1 MNHNS, CDR2 SASEGT. Study outcomes and limitations: Convalescent patients were relatively few, and early post-infection timepoints were missing.

Regarding treatment: approximately nine-day PBMC culture with coronavirus spike peptide pools or control peptides (ViraFEST assay). CD4+ T cells that had been cultured provided DNA sequenced with the Oncomine TCR Beta short-read assay. Each CDR3 protein gets one entry after TCRdb re-called the PCR reads with MiXCR. The repertoire consists of about 9,200 distinct CDR3 sequences, with over 50% occurring once and the leading ten covering under 35%. Notes on this clonotype: The target antigen is unknown.

V and J are TRBV6-1 and TRBJ1-5, with D uncertain. The TCR comes from a human donor who had recovered from COVID-19. Material: CD4+ T cells from blood, cultured in vitro. The CDR3 DNA reads as TGTGCCAGCGGAGAAACTCAGCCCCAGCATTTT. Encoded protein: CASGETQPQHF.